This record looks at one T cell receptor (beta chain) sequence and its context. This sample stems from a study of CD8+ T cells in alopecia areata. Study-level information: Treated patients swallowed 5 to 10 mg of oral tofacitinib twice daily.

RNA extraction was followed by reverse transcription into cDNA, which acted as the sequencing template. Method: immunoSEQ multiplex PCR; TCRdb's copy keeps in-frame clones and lacks some. Among about 150,000 clones listed, about 59% were seen once. The treatment here: oral pan-JAK inhibitor, 5-10 mg twice daily. Peripheral blood and lesional scalp punch biopsies were taken from alopecia areata patients. The source is a human donor with alopecia areata. The sample consisted of CD8+ T cells sorted from blood, taken at week 4, from a patient treated with tofacitinib.

CDR3 sequence: CASSLMRRGLGAEAFF. CDR3 bases: TGTGCCAGCAGTTTAATGCGCAGGGGGCTAGGGGCTGAAGCTTTCTTT. V usage is TRBV27 and J usage is TRBJ1-1; TRBD1 agrees at 8 bases. The CDR3 length is 16 residues. The germline V gene encodes CDR1 MNHEY and CDR2 SMNVEV (reference sequence). With 2 bases clipped from V and 6 bases from J, the junction kept 11 bases outside the gene matches.